Listed below are T cell receptor beta chains from one sample, sequenced in a study of blood T cell repertoires in COVID-19. Here immunoSEQ multiplex PCR was the method, and the copy in TCRdb shows in-frame clones only, minus some. The data contain roughly 400,000 clones, 80% to 95% of them singletons. The sample taken for sequencing was PBMCs or T cells enriched from blood (not recorded which). The origin of the receptors is a woman aged 40 to 50 who had been exposed to COVID-19. Each CDR3 is given with its conserved first and last residue. Each record gives: clone size, D gene, V gene, J gene, CDR3 protein, CDR3 DNA. A D gene is named only where the DNA matches it firmly. Only some rows state a clone size, as once, few, many or a class for expanded clones.

abundance: NA
d_gene: NA
v_gene: TRBV6-5
j_gene: TRBJ2-3
CDR3aa: CASKSGGSDTQYF
CDR3nt: TGTGCCAGCAAGTCGGGTGGTTCCGATACGCAGTATTTT

abundance: NA
d_gene: NA
v_gene: TRBV11-3
j_gene: TRBJ1-1
CDR3aa: CASSLDGEGLWNTEAFF
CDR3nt: TGTGCCAGCAGCTTAGATGGGGAGGGACTCTGGAACACTGAAGCTTTCTTT

abundance: NA
d_gene: TRBD1
v_gene: TRBV2
j_gene: TRBJ1-2
CDR3aa: CASSSQGTVGGYTF
CDR3nt: TGTGCCAGCAGTTCACAGGGGACGGTCGGTGGCTACACCTTC

abundance: NA
d_gene: NA
v_gene: TRBV3-1/TRBV3-2
j_gene: TRBJ2-3
CDR3aa: CASSQSGRGTDTQYF
CDR3nt: TGTGCCAGCAGCCAATCGGGCAGGGGAACAGATACGCAGTATTTT

abundance: NA
d_gene: NA
v_gene: TRBV28
j_gene: TRBJ1-6
CDR3aa: CASSFLDSEGPLHF
CDR3nt: TGTGCCAGCAGTTTTCTCGACAGTGAAGGACCCCTCCACTTT

abundance: once
d_gene: TRBD2
v_gene: TRBV5-1
j_gene: TRBJ2-3
CDR3aa: CATPPAGGRTDTQYF
CDR3nt: TGCGCCACCCCCCCAGCGGGGGGCCGCACAGATACGCAGTATTTT

abundance: NA
d_gene: NA
v_gene: TRBV6-5
j_gene: TRBJ1-2
CDR3aa: CASNGRGYTF
CDR3nt: TGTGCCAGCAATGGCCGTGGCTACACCTTC

abundance: once
d_gene: NA
v_gene: TRBV12-5
j_gene: TRBJ1-5
CDR3aa: CASGQEGGSNQPQHF
CDR3nt: TGTGCTAGTGGCCAGGAGGGGGGGAGCAATCAGCCCCAGCATTTT

abundance: NA
d_gene: NA
v_gene: TRBV10-3
j_gene: TRBJ1-1
CDR3aa: CAIRSNTEAFF
CDR3nt: TGTGCCATCCGGTCGAACACTGAAGCTTTCTTT

abundance: NA
d_gene: TRBD1
v_gene: TRBV27
j_gene: TRBJ1-2
CDR3aa: CASSPSTGSGYTF
CDR3nt: TGTGCCAGCAGTCCCTCGACAGGGAGTGGCTACACCTTC

abundance: once
d_gene: NA
v_gene: TRBV30
j_gene: TRBJ1-4
CDR3aa: CAWSVYGRNEKLFF
CDR3nt: TGTGCCTGGAGTGTATATGGCCGTAATGAAAAACTGTTTTTT

abundance: NA
d_gene: TRBD2
v_gene: TRBV27
j_gene: TRBJ2-7
CDR3aa: CASSSGLNLYEQYF
CDR3nt: TGTGCCAGCAGTTCGGGACTAAATCTCTACGAGCAGTACTTC

abundance: NA
d_gene: NA
v_gene: TRBV5-1
j_gene: TRBJ1-5
CDR3aa: CASSLTGSGNQPQHF
CDR3nt: TGCGCCAGCAGCCTAACAGGGTCGGGCAATCAGCCCCAGCATTTT

abundance: NA
d_gene: NA
v_gene: TRBV2
j_gene: TRBJ2-5
CDR3aa: CASSELRGGAETQYF
CDR3nt: TGTGCCAGCAGTGAACTGAGGGGCGGGGCGGAGACCCAGTACTTC

abundance: NA
d_gene: TRBD2
v_gene: TRBV9
j_gene: TRBJ2-3
CDR3aa: CASSGGGTDTQYF
CDR3nt: TGTGCCAGCAGTGGGGGGGGCACAGATACGCAGTATTTT

abundance: NA
d_gene: NA
v_gene: TRBV30
j_gene: TRBJ2-1
CDR3aa: CAWAPRQQGEQFF
CDR3nt: TGTGCCTGGGCCCCCCGGCAGCAGGGTGAGCAGTTCTTC

abundance: NA
d_gene: TRBD2
v_gene: TRBV24-1
j_gene: TRBJ2-1
CDR3aa: CATSDPSGDYNEQFF
CDR3nt: TGTGCCACCAGTGATCCTAGCGGGGACTACAATGAGCAGTTCTTC

abundance: NA
d_gene: TRBD2
v_gene: TRBV3-1/TRBV3-2
j_gene: TRBJ2-3
CDR3aa: CASSQVDGGRGWGTDTQYF
CDR3nt: TGTGCCAGCAGCCAAGTGGATGGCGGGAGGGGTTGGGGCACAGATACGCAGTATTTT

abundance: NA
d_gene: TRBD1
v_gene: TRBV7-3
j_gene: TRBJ1-6
CDR3aa: CASSLGQLNSPLHF
CDR3nt: TGTGCCAGCAGCTTGGGACAGTTAAATTCACCCCTCCACTTT

abundance: NA
d_gene: TRBD1
v_gene: TRBV30
j_gene: TRBJ1-2
CDR3aa: CAWAGGVGGYTF
CDR3nt: TGTGCCTGGGCAGGGGGCGTTGGCGGCTACACCTTC

abundance: NA
d_gene: NA
v_gene: TRBV6-2/TRBV6-3
j_gene: TRBJ1-5
CDR3aa: CASSPSNPRREPQHF
CDR3nt: TGTGCCAGCAGCCCCTCAAACCCGAGGCGAGAGCCCCAGCATTTT

abundance: NA
d_gene: TRBD2
v_gene: TRBV20-1
j_gene: TRBJ2-3
CDR3aa: CSASPRENTDTQYF
CDR3nt: TGCAGTGCTAGTCCGCGGGAGAACACAGATACGCAGTATTTT

abundance: NA
d_gene: NA
v_gene: TRBV7-2
j_gene: TRBJ1-2
CDR3aa: CASSVVQGYGYTF
CDR3nt: TGTGCCAGCAGCGTCGTACAGGGCTATGGCTACACCTTC

abundance: few
d_gene: TRBD1
v_gene: TRBV9
j_gene: TRBJ1-2
CDR3aa: CASSPGLEGRTGGALGYTF
CDR3nt: TGTGCCAGCAGCCCCGGTTTGGAGGGACGGACAGGGGGCGCGTTAGGCTACACCTTC

abundance: NA
d_gene: TRBD1
v_gene: TRBV12-5
j_gene: TRBJ1-3
CDR3aa: CASGPDRPSHF
CDR3nt: TGTGCTAGTGGCCCGGACAGGCCGTCTCATTTT

abundance: NA
d_gene: NA
v_gene: TRBV7-3
j_gene: TRBJ2-1
CDR3aa: CASSLRTVDEQFF
CDR3nt: TGTGCCAGCAGCCTTCGGACAGTTGATGAGCAGTTCTTC

abundance: NA
d_gene: TRBD1
v_gene: TRBV2
j_gene: TRBJ2-1
CDR3aa: CASETGSSYNEQFF
CDR3nt: TGTGCCAGCGAGACAGGGTCATCCTACAATGAGCAGTTCTTC

abundance: NA
d_gene: TRBD2
v_gene: TRBV2
j_gene: TRBJ2-1
CDR3aa: CASGAAGGLYNEQFF
CDR3nt: TGTGCCAGCGGAGCGGCGGGGGGCCTGTACAATGAGCAGTTCTTC

abundance: NA
d_gene: NA
v_gene: TRBV6-5
j_gene: TRBJ2-2
CDR3aa: CATLDSGGITGELFF
CDR3nt: TGTGCCACTCTTGATTCCGGGGGAATCACCGGGGAGCTGTTTTTT

abundance: NA
d_gene: TRBD2
v_gene: TRBV5-1
j_gene: TRBJ2-1
CDR3aa: CASSIGLAGAAYNEQFF
CDR3nt: TGCGCCAGCAGCATCGGACTAGCGGGAGCGGCCTACAATGAGCAGTTCTTC

abundance: NA
d_gene: TRBD1
v_gene: TRBV5-4
j_gene: TRBJ1-2
CDR3aa: CASSSRDRPYGYTF
CDR3nt: TGTGCCAGCAGCAGCCGGGACAGGCCGTATGGCTACACCTTC

abundance: NA
d_gene: NA
v_gene: TRBV11-3
j_gene: TRBJ2-5
CDR3aa: CASSLDLSSGVETQYF
CDR3nt: TGTGCCAGCAGCTTAGATCTCAGTAGCGGCGTAGAGACCCAGTACTTC

abundance: once
d_gene: NA
v_gene: TRBV9
j_gene: TRBJ1-1
CDR3aa: CASSVEQNTEAFF
CDR3nt: TGTGCCAGCAGCGTTGAACAGAACACTGAAGCTTTCTTT

abundance: NA
d_gene: TRBD1
v_gene: TRBV19
j_gene: TRBJ1-1
CDR3aa: CASGGNRGRGVSTEAFF
CDR3nt: TGTGCCAGTGGGGGAAACAGGGGTAGGGGAGTGAGCACTGAAGCTTTCTTT

abundance: NA
d_gene: TRBD2
v_gene: TRBV19
j_gene: TRBJ2-7
CDR3aa: CASSIFRGGPADLYEQYF
CDR3nt: TGTGCCAGTAGTATCTTTCGGGGGGGCCCCGCCGACCTATACGAGCAGTACTTC

abundance: few
d_gene: NA
v_gene: TRBV5-6
j_gene: TRBJ1-4
CDR3aa: CASSFKGLINEKLFF
CDR3nt: TGTGCCAGCAGCTTTAAGGGACTGATTAATGAAAAACTGTTTTTT

abundance: NA
d_gene: TRBD2
v_gene: TRBV15
j_gene: TRBJ2-7
CDR3aa: CATKAGDSSGEQYF
CDR3nt: TGTGCCACCAAAGCGGGAGACAGTTCGGGGGAGCAGTACTTC

abundance: once
d_gene: NA
v_gene: TRBV7-9
j_gene: TRBJ2-2
CDR3aa: CASSAGRTEFTGELFF
CDR3nt: TGTGCCAGCAGCGCCGGGAGGACAGAATTCACCGGGGAGCTGTTTTTT

abundance: NA
d_gene: TRBD1
v_gene: TRBV5-1
j_gene: TRBJ2-5
CDR3aa: CASSLVPRTGVGLRQETQYF
CDR3nt: TGCGCCAGCAGCTTAGTACCGAGGACAGGGGTGGGTTTGAGACAAGAGACCCAGTACTTC

abundance: NA
d_gene: NA
v_gene: TRBV30
j_gene: TRBJ2-1
CDR3aa: CAWSVRGNEQFF
CDR3nt: TGTGCCTGGAGTGTACGGGGCAATGAGCAGTTCTTC

abundance: NA
d_gene: NA
v_gene: TRBV9
j_gene: TRBJ2-2
CDR3aa: CASSYRLDGTGELFF
CDR3nt: TGTGCCAGCAGCTACCGACTAGACGGCACCGGGGAGCTGTTTTTT

abundance: NA
d_gene: NA
v_gene: TRBV10-3
j_gene: TRBJ1-5
CDR3aa: CAIKADGGGNQPQHF
CDR3nt: TGTGCCATCAAAGCCGATGGAGGTGGCAATCAGCCCCAGCATTTT

abundance: NA
d_gene: NA
v_gene: TRBV16
j_gene: TRBJ1-2
CDR3aa: CASSPETFYGYTF
CDR3nt: TGTGCCAGCAGCCCTGAGACATTCTATGGCTACACCTTC

abundance: NA
d_gene: NA
v_gene: TRBV7-9
j_gene: TRBJ1-3
CDR3aa: CASSPRGSGNTIYF
CDR3nt: TGTGCCAGCAGCCCCAGGGGCTCTGGAAACACCATATATTTT

abundance: NA
d_gene: NA
v_gene: TRBV3-1/TRBV3-2
j_gene: TRBJ2-5
CDR3aa: CAAGMETQYF
CDR3nt: TGTGCGGCGGGGATGGAGACCCAGTACTTC

abundance: NA
d_gene: NA
v_gene: TRBV30
j_gene: TRBJ1-5
CDR3aa: CAWSVGSRNNQPQHF
CDR3nt: TGTGCCTGGAGTGTAGGCTCCAGGAACAATCAGCCCCAGCATTTT

abundance: few
d_gene: NA
v_gene: TRBV29-1
j_gene: TRBJ1-1
CDR3aa: CSVPKGMVRRGTEAFF
CDR3nt: TGCAGCGTTCCAAAGGGGATGGTAAGAAGGGGGACTGAAGCTTTCTTT

abundance: NA
d_gene: NA
v_gene: TRBV10-2
j_gene: TRBJ1-4
CDR3aa: CASSDQGGGGKLFF
CDR3nt: TGCGCCAGCAGTGATCAGGGAGGAGGTGGAAAACTGTTTTTT

abundance: NA
d_gene: TRBD1
v_gene: TRBV7-2
j_gene: TRBJ1-2
CDR3aa: CASSPLPGQGAHGYTF
CDR3nt: TGTGCCAGCAGCCCATTACCGGGACAGGGGGCCCATGGCTACACCTTC

abundance: NA
d_gene: NA
v_gene: TRBV11-2
j_gene: TRBJ1-4
CDR3aa: CASSSTGYTNEKLFF
CDR3nt: TGTGCCAGCAGCTCAACAGGCTACACTAATGAAAAACTGTTTTTT

abundance: NA
d_gene: NA
v_gene: TRBV2
j_gene: TRBJ1-2
CDR3aa: CASSGGPSWGYTF
CDR3nt: TGTGCCAGCAGTGGGGGGCCGAGTTGGGGCTACACCTTC

abundance: NA
d_gene: TRBD1
v_gene: TRBV27
j_gene: TRBJ1-5
CDR3aa: CASSFEGARNQPQHF
CDR3nt: TGTGCCAGCAGTTTTGAGGGGGCGCGCAATCAGCCCCAGCATTTT

abundance: NA
d_gene: TRBD1
v_gene: TRBV7-9
j_gene: TRBJ1-2
CDR3aa: CASSSNRGDGYTF
CDR3nt: TGTGCCAGCAGCTCCAACAGGGGAGATGGCTACACCTTC

abundance: once
d_gene: NA
v_gene: TRBV5-1
j_gene: TRBJ2-7
CDR3aa: CASSRVSSYEQYF
CDR3nt: TGCGCCAGCAGCCGAGTATCTTCTTACGAGCAGTACTTC

abundance: few
d_gene: TRBD2
v_gene: TRBV5-1
j_gene: TRBJ2-1
CDR3aa: CASSLAAGALSNEQFF
CDR3nt: TGCGCCAGCAGCTTGGCGGCGGGAGCCCTCAGCAATGAGCAGTTCTTC

abundance: NA
d_gene: NA
v_gene: TRBV30
j_gene: TRBJ1-1
CDR3aa: CAWSVGGNTEAFF
CDR3nt: TGTGCCTGGAGTGTGGGGGGGAACACTGAAGCTTTCTTT

abundance: NA
d_gene: NA
v_gene: TRBV7-3
j_gene: TRBJ1-6
CDR3aa: CASSLGSRGNSPLHF
CDR3nt: TGTGCCAGCAGCTTAGGGAGCAGGGGCAATTCACCCCTCCACTTT

abundance: NA
d_gene: NA
v_gene: TRBV11-2
j_gene: TRBJ2-1
CDR3aa: CASSLSGTRVTSSYNEQFF
CDR3nt: TGTGCCAGCAGCTTATCCGGGACTCGCGTCACGAGCTCCTACAATGAGCAGTTCTTC

abundance: NA
d_gene: NA
v_gene: TRBV19
j_gene: TRBJ1-4
CDR3aa: CASSTGWEEKLFF
CDR3nt: TGTGCCAGTTCAACAGGGTGGGAAGAAAAACTGTTTTTT

abundance: NA
d_gene: TRBD1
v_gene: TRBV25-1
j_gene: TRBJ2-2
CDR3aa: CASSELTGTTGELFF
CDR3nt: TGTGCCAGCAGTGAACTGACAGGGACCACCGGGGAGCTGTTTTTT